These T cell receptor beta chains were read from a single sample in a study of neurological immune-mediated disorders. MiXCR, applied by TCRdb to the 5' RACE reads, yields one record per CDR3 protein. Here the sample spans under 70,000 distinct CDR3 sequences, roughly 5.5% being singletons. Sequencing was performed on PBMCs. The receptor set was obtained from a woman in her 30s with multiple sclerosis. Both conserved end residues are part of each CDR3. The D gene is left open where the match is weak. Size values are once, few and many counts, or a class for expanded clones, and some rows have none.

D | size | J | V | CDR3 | DNA
. | few | TRBJ2-1 | TRBV6-6 | CASSNRDEDNEQFF | TGTGCCAGCAGTAACCGGGACGAAGACAATGAGCAGTTCTTC
. | many | TRBJ2-3 | TRBV5-1 | CASSPDQGTDTQYF | TGCGCCAGCAGCCCAGACCAGGGGACAGATACGCAGTATTTT
. | . | TRBJ1-2 | TRBV7-3 | CASSLTPTLEGYTF | TGTGCCAGCAGCTTAACTCCCACCTTGGAGGGCTACACCTTC
TRBD2 | many | TRBJ2-5 | TRBV10-2 | CASSESKAGVTLETQYF | TGCGCCAGCAGTGAGTCAAAAGCGGGGGTGACCCTAGAGACCCAGTACTTC
. | many | TRBJ1-1 | TRBV20-1 | CSAGDTLNTEAFF | TGCAGTGCCGGGGACACCCTGAACACTGAAGCTTTCTTT
TRBD1 | many | TRBJ2-5 | TRBV6-5 | CASSYVGGPYQETQYF | TGTGCCAGCAGTTACGTAGGGGGCCCTTACCAAGAGACCCAGTACTTC
. | . | TRBJ1-5 | TRBV5-1 | CASSLGLGGNQPQHF | TGCGCCAGCAGCTTAGGGCTTGGGGGCAATCAGCCCCAGCATTTT
TRBD1 | . | TRBJ2-7 | TRBV4-1 | CASSQDLRGLEQYF | TGCGCCAGCAGCCAAGATCTCAGGGGGCTCGAGCAGTACTTC
TRBD1 | . | TRBJ1-2 | TRBV7-2 | CASSQPDRAYGYTF | TGTGCCAGCAGCCAGCCGGACAGGGCCTATGGCTACACCTTC
TRBD1 | many | TRBJ1-6 | TRBV12-3/TRBV12-4 | CASSPAGQGNSPLHF | TGTGCCAGCAGTCCCGCGGGACAGGGTAATTCACCCCTCCACTTT
TRBD1 | few | TRBJ1-6 | TRBV14 | CASSRDRGNSPLHF | TGTGCCAGCAGCCGGGACAGGGGTAATTCACCCCTCCACTTT
. | many | TRBJ2-2 | TRBV5-1 | CASSLFEGGAASRELFF | TGCGCCAGCAGCTTGTTTGAGGGCGGGGCGGCGAGTCGGGAGCTGTTTTTT
. | many | TRBJ2-2 | TRBV7-9 | CASSFKGQSSGELFF | TGTGCCAGCAGCTTTAAGGGGCAAAGTTCCGGGGAGCTGTTTTTT
. | many | TRBJ2-1 | TRBV7-2 | CASTTGRKEQFF | TGTGCCAGCACCACTGGACGAAAAGAGCAGTTCTTC
TRBD1 | few | TRBJ1-1 | TRBV6-5 | CASRSTGSATSAFF | TGTGCCAGCAGATCGACAGGGTCCGCGACGTCAGCTTTCTTT
. | many | TRBJ1-5 | TRBV4-1 | CASSQGRGGGNQPQHF | TGCGCCAGCAGCCAAGGCAGGGGTGGTGGCAATCAGCCCCAGCATTTT
. | many | TRBJ1-4 | TRBV20-1 | CSAPRGGRALTNEKLFF | TGCAGTGCTCCTCGGGGTGGAAGAGCTCTAACTAATGAAAAACTGTTTTTT
TRBD1 | many | TRBJ1-1 | TRBV29-1 | CSVRDRLNTEAFF | TGCAGCGTTCGGGACAGATTGAACACTGAAGCTTTCTTT
. | many | TRBJ2-5 | TRBV15 | CATSSRTDPQETQYF | TGTGCCACCAGCAGTAGGACGGATCCCCAAGAGACCCAGTACTTC
. | many | TRBJ2-2 | TRBV28 | CASSTYTGELFF | TGTGCCAGCAGTACTTACACCGGGGAGCTGTTTTTT
. | . | TRBJ1-2 | TRBV20-1 | CSAAGKDNGYTF | TGCAGTGCCGCTGGAAAGGACAATGGCTACACCTTC
. | . | TRBJ2-1 | TRBV5-1 | CASSVKGGYNEQFF | TGCGCCAGCAGCGTTAAGGGGGGCTACAATGAGCAGTTCTTC
. | many | TRBJ1-2 | TRBV5-1 | CASSSDGAANYGYTF | TGCGCCAGCAGCTCGGACGGGGCGGCTAACTATGGCTACACCTTC
. | many | TRBJ2-6 | TRBV20-1 | CSARDFGDPTGANVLTF | TGCAGTGCTAGAGATTTTGGGGATCCCACCGGGGCCAACGTCCTGACTTTC
. | many | TRBJ1-5 | TRBV20-1 | CSAGRAGSSNQPQHF | TGCAGTGCAGGCAGGGCCGGGAGTAGCAATCAGCCCCAGCATTTT
. | . | TRBJ2-2 | TRBV19 | CASSPVAGVWNTGELFF | TGTGCCAGTAGTCCCGTGGCAGGGGTATGGAACACCGGGGAGCTGTTTTTT
TRBD1 | few | TRBJ2-7 | TRBV12-3/TRBV12-4 | CASSRDSRRGEQYF | TGTGCCAGCAGCCGGGACAGTCGAAGGGGAGAGCAGTACTTC
TRBD1 | many | TRBJ2-4 | TRBV20-1 | CSAKDRVVIQYF | TGCAGTGCTAAGGACAGGGTGGTAATTCAGTACTTC
. | . | TRBJ1-2 | TRBV20-1 | CSARVGKNYGYTF | TGCAGTGCTAGAGTGGGAAAGAACTATGGCTACACCTTC
. | many | TRBJ1-1 | TRBV3-1 | CASSQVQGRRMVNTEAFF | TGTGCCAGCAGCCAAGTTCAGGGCAGAAGGATGGTGAACACTGAAGCTTTCTTT
. | many | TRBJ1-2 | TRBV12-3/TRBV12-4 | CASSPRVGHRDPGYTF | TGTGCCAGCAGCCCAAGGGTAGGGCACCGAGATCCTGGCTACACCTTC
. | many | TRBJ2-7 | TRBV20-1 | CSARDPSSGHEQYF | TGCAGTGCTAGAGATCCGTCGTCCGGGCATGAGCAGTACTTC
. | many | TRBJ2-3 | TRBV20-1 | CSALRADTQYF | TGCAGTGCACTGCGCGCAGATACGCAGTATTTT
. | many | TRBJ1-2 | TRBV4-2 | CASSPAGPYGYTF | TGTGCCAGCAGCCCGGCAGGGCCCTATGGCTACACCTTC
. | many | TRBJ1-1 | TRBV7-9 | CASSLMTSNTEAFF | TGTGCCAGCAGCTTAATGACTTCGAACACTGAAGCTTTCTTT
. | . | TRBJ2-1 | TRBV12-3/TRBV12-4 | CANSLETGNGGRNEQFF | TGTGCCAACAGTTTAGAGACCGGCAACGGGGGGCGCAATGAGCAGTTCTTC
. | many | TRBJ1-1 | TRBV5-1 | CASSLLVRTTVTEAFF | TGCGCCAGCAGCTTGTTGGTCAGAACCACGGTCACTGAAGCTTTCTTT
TRBD2 | . | TRBJ2-3 | TRBV5-1 | CASSLVGLATDTQYF | TGCGCCAGCAGCTTGGTGGGACTAGCCACAGATACGCAGTATTTT
. | few | TRBJ1-6 | TRBV4-1 | CASSQVAGQGGYNSPLHF | TGCGCCAGCAGCCAAGTCGCGGGGCAGGGTGGATATAATTCACCCCTCCACTTT
. | many | TRBJ1-2 | TRBV5-6 | CASSLGGSYGYTF | TGTGCCAGCAGCTTGGGAGGATCGTACGGCTACACCTTC
. | many | TRBJ2-3 | TRBV5-5 | CASSLWDSTDTQYF | TGTGCCAGCAGCTTGTGGGACAGCACAGATACGCAGTATTTT
. | many | TRBJ2-3 | TRBV5-1 | CASSWGDWRTLDTQYF | TGCGCCAGCAGCTGGGGAGACTGGCGCACGCTGGATACGCAGTATTTT
. | few | TRBJ1-6 | TRBV2 | CAVSLGTGAGSPLNF | TGTGCCGTGTCCTTAGGTACAGGAGCAGGTTCACCCCTCAACTTT
. | many | TRBJ1-5 | TRBV7-8 | CASSLGRGTGNQPQHF | TGTGCCAGCAGCTTAGGGAGGGGAACGGGCAATCAGCCCCAGCATTTT
. | many | TRBJ2-5 | TRBV7-8 | CASSLVGLREAMETQYF | TGTGCCAGCAGCTTAGTTGGGCTGAGGGAGGCAATGGAGACCCAGTACTTC
. | many | TRBJ1-5 | TRBV6-6 | CASERGSNQPQNF | TGTGCCAGCGAGAGGGGAAGCAATCAGCCCCAGAATTTT
TRBD1 | many | TRBJ2-5 | TRBV4-1 | CASSQGDRGAQETQYF | TGCGCCAGCAGCCAAGGAGACAGGGGAGCTCAAGAGACCCAGTACTTC
TRBD1 | many | TRBJ1-1 | TRBV12-3/TRBV12-4 | CASSPGTANTEAFF | TGTGCCAGCAGTCCCGGGACAGCTAACACTGAAGCTTTCTTT